Shown below are 9 T cell receptor beta chains from a single sample sequenced in a study of identifying expanded T cells in peripheral blood. Assay: immunoSEQ multiplex PCR; the TCRdb copy retains only in-frame clones and omits some. The sample contains about 85,000 clones, 88% of which appear only once. The material sequenced was blood. These receptors came from a person aged 18 to 69 in good health.

This chain joins TRBV19 and TRBJ2-7; D possibly corresponds to TRBD1 (5 bases). The length of the CDR3 is 14 residues. Trimming shortened V by 6 bases and J by 0 bases, and 12 bases separated the two germline ends. Germline CDR1 and CDR2: LNHDA and SQIVND (reference sequence). As DNA, the CDR3 is TGTGCCAGTAGCTCCGTGGGGCTCTCCTACGAGCAGTACTTC. Translated: CASSSVGLSYEQYF. Together with reference TRBV19 and TRBJ2-7, the CDR3 gives the full variable domain: DGGITQSPKYLFRKEGQNVTLSCEQNLNHDAMYWYRQDPGQGLRLIYYSQIVNDFQKGDIAEGYSVSREKKESFPLTVTSAQKNPTAFYLCASSSVGLSYEQYFGPGTRLTVT.

This chain links TRBV6-1 with TRBJ2-7, with D perhaps matching TRBD1 (6 bases). The germline V gene has CDR1 MNHNS and CDR2 SASEGT. CDR3 size: 15 residues. Between the trimmed V and J ends, which lost 2 bases and 5 bases, there was a span of 16 bases. The chain's CDR3 is CASSEKHREIDEQYF. CDR3 coding DNA: TGTGCCAGCAGTGAAAAGCACAGGGAAATCGACGAGCAGTACTTC.

The chain has TRBV2 and TRBJ1-2; the D gene is possibly TRBD1 (6 bases). The V gene lost 4 bases and the J gene lost 3 bases, with 12 bases spanning the gap. Germline loops: CDR1 SNHLY, CDR2 FYNNEI. The CDR3 is 14 amino acids. The CDR3 coding sequence is TGTGCCAGCAGTGTAGGGGGGCTGGACTATGGCTACACCTTC. Translating gives CASSVGGLDYGYTF.

The J gene is TRBJ2-5, the V gene TRBV27; a possible D gene is TRBD2 (7 bases). Trimming removed 3 bases at V and 3 bases at J, with 17 bases between. Germline V gene sequence: CDR1 MNHEY, CDR2 SMNVEV (reference sequence). The CDR3 consists of 16 residues. The DNA for the CDR3 is TGTGCCAGCAGTTTTGGGGGGGCCAACCCTAAAGAGACCCAGTACTTC. Translation gives CASSFGGANPKETQYF.

V and J are TRBV7-2 and TRBJ1-1; 9 bases are a match to TRBD1. V was pared by 6 bases and J by 2 bases, with 7 bases of the junction left unmatched. The CDR3 is 15 residues long. Germline CDR1 is SGHTA and CDR2 is FQGNSA. The CDR3 DNA is TGTGCCAGCAGAATCACGACAGGGGGAAACACTGAAGCTTTCTTT. It codes for CASRITTGGNTEAFF.

The rearrangement joins TRBV2 to TRBJ1-4, with 7 nucleotides matching TRBD1. CDR1 and CDR2 (germline): SNHLY, FYNNEI. The junction had 3 bases not matched to a gene; V was cut back by 3 bases and J by 2 bases. The CDR3 extends over 15 amino acids. CDR3 loop: CASSDQGQTNEKLFF. CDR3 coding DNA: TGTGCCAGCAGTGACCAGGGACAGACTAATGAAAAACTGTTTTTT.

The chain employs TRBV4-3 and TRBJ1-2; D is uncertain. The V gene lost 0 bases and the J gene lost 3 bases, with 14 bases spanning the gap. This CDR3 region has 16 residues. In germline, CDR1 is LGHNA, CDR2 YSLEER. CDR3 amino acids: CASSQDRAQIYYGYTF. The CDR3 DNA is TGCGCCAGCAGCCAAGATAGGGCACAGATATACTATGGCTACACCTTC.

J is TRBJ2-3 and V is TRBV4-3, with a weak D call TRBD1 (5 bases). The V end was cut by 0 bases, the J end by 10 bases, with 11 bases between. Per germline, CDR1 LGHNA and CDR2 YSLEER. The CDR3 contains 13 residues. CDR3 amino acids: CASSQDQGTAQYF. For the CDR3, the DNA is TGCGCCAGCAGCCAAGATCAGGGAACGGCGCAGTATTTT.

V and J are TRBV28 and TRBJ2-3, with D possibly being TRBD2 (6 bases). The germline V and J ends were trimmed by 8 bases and 1 base, with 19 bases remaining between them. CDR1 is MDHEN and CDR2 is SYDVKM in the germline V gene. The CDR3 is 16 amino acids. For the CDR3, the DNA is TGTGCCAGCTCCGCCCTTTTGCGGGGCGGCACAGATACGCAGTATTTT. Translating it yields CASSALLRGGTDTQYF.